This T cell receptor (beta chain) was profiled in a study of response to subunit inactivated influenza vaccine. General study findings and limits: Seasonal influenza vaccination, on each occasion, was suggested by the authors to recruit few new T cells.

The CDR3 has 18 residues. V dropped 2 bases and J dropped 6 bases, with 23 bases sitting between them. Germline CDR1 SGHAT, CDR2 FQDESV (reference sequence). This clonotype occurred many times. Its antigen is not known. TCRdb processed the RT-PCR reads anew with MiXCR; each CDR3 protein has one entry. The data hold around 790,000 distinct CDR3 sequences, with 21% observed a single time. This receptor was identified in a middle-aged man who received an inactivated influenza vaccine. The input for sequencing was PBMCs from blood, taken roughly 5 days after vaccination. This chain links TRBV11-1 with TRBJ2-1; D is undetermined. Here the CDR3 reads CASSLLLILGKSSNEQFF. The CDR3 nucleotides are TGTGCCAGCAGCTTATTATTAATCTTGGGGAAATCTTCCAATGAGCAGTTCTTC.